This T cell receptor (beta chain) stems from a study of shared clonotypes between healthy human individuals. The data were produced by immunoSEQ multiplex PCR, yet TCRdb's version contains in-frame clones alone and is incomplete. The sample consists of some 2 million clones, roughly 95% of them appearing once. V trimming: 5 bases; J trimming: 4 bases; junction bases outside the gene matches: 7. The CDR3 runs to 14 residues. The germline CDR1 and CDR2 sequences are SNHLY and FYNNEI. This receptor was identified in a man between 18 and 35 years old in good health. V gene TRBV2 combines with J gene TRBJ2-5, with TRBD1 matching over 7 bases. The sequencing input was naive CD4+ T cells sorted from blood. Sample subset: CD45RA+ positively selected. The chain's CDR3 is CASSSDRWGETQYF. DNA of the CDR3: TGTGCCAGCAGTTCGGACAGGTGGGGAGAGACCCAGTACTTC.